These 5 T cell receptor beta chains were sequenced from one sample in a study of regulatory T cells in long-lasting Graves disease. CDR3-region Arm-PCR and iRepertoire HTBI primers produced the TCR beta libraries. In TCRdb, the multiplex PCR reads were re-called with MiXCR into one record per CDR3 protein. The sample has 420,000 or so distinct CDR3 sequences, over 15% seen once. Time point noted: newly diagnosed GD, antithyroid drugs for less than 3 months. The authors made the TCR library using RNA they extracted from PBMCs. Separately, the same data were catalogued under a study of T cells in Graves' hyperthyroidism and ophthalmopathy.

Sequences were derived from peripheral blood mononuclear cells (PBMCs), sampled at new diagnosis, from a patient treated with antithyroid drugs. All receptors derive from a young woman with Graves disease.

In the case of this clonotype: Given a much more abundant clone one base away, this may be a read error. V gene TRBV19 combines with J gene TRBJ2-1; D might be TRBD1 (6 bases). CDR3 length: 15 amino acids. CDR1 is LNHDA and CDR2 is SQIVND in the germline V gene (reference sequence). Trimming removed 6 bases at V and 10 bases at J, with 22 bases between. This CDR3 reads CASSQTRGGNGEQFF. The CDR3, as DNA: TGTGCCAGTAGCCAAACTAGAGGGGGAAATGGAGAGCAGTTCTTC. Variable domain in full (rest from reference TRBV19 and TRBJ2-1): DGGITQSPKYLFRKEGQNVTLSCEQNLNHDAMYWYRQDPGQGLRLIYYSQIVNDFQKGDIAEGYSVSREKKESFPLTVTSAQKNPTAFYLCASSQTRGGNGEQFFGPGTRLTVL.

This clonotype was seen repeatedly, ten times or more. The chain has TRBV7-6 and TRBJ2-7; 8 nucleotides line up with TRBD1. CDR3 size: 15 residues. V lost 5 bases, J lost 5 bases, and 11 bases stayed unmatched. Germline V CDR1 and CDR2: SGHVS, FNYEAQ. The CDR3 nucleotides are TGTGCCAGCAGCCCAAGACAGGGGTCGAGGCACGAGCAGTACTTC. Translated: CASSPRQGSRHEQYF.

V and J are TRBV6-1 and TRBJ2-1; weak D call: TRBD1 (6 bases). Trimming stripped 4 bases from V and 4 bases from J, with 17 bases between. The germline gives CDR1 MNHNS, CDR2 SASEGT. This CDR3 contains 16 residues. CDR3 amino acids: CASSASPGTFYNEQFF. The CDR3 DNA follows: TGTGCCAGCAGTGCTTCTCCCGGGACATTTTACAATGAGCAGTTCTTC.

The table lists this clonotype with a few counts. The chain employs TRBV7-9 and TRBJ2-5; D is ambiguous. The V and J ends lost 3 bases and 2 bases respectively, with 19 bases between them. Germline V gives CDR1 SEHNR, CDR2 FQNEAQ (reference sequence). The CDR3 spans 17 residues. CDR3 loop: CASSFASWWIFQETQYF. CDR3 sequence (DNA): TGTGCCAGCAGCTTCGCGTCCTGGTGGATATTTCAAGAGACCCAGTACTTC.

This clonotype has a handful of counts. The chain's CDR3 is CASNIPQGMNTEAFF. For the CDR3, the DNA is TGTGCCAGCAACATTCCCCAGGGTATGAACACTGAAGCTTTCTTT. The rearrangement links TRBV28 to TRBJ1-1; TRBD1 might be the D (5 bases). The CDR3 is 15 residues long. V was clipped by 7 bases and J by 0 bases, with 15 bases between them. The germline V gene has CDR1 MDHEN and CDR2 SYDVKM.